Listed below are T cell receptor beta chains from one sample, sequenced in a study of tumour-infiltrating T cells in Burkitt lymphoma. Here immunoSEQ multiplex PCR was the method, and the copy in TCRdb shows in-frame clones only, minus some. The table shows around 48,000 clones, with around 30% occurring only once. Sequenced: tumor tissue. The origin of the receptors is a human donor with Burkitt lymphoma. Each CDR3 is given with its conserved first and last residue. A D gene is named only where the DNA matches it firmly. For some rows the clone size is stated as once, few or many, or as a class when expanded; others skip it.

TRBV28,-,TRBJ1-4,-,TGTGCCAGCAGTTTTGATCGTACAGCAACTAATGAAAAACTGTTTTTT,CASSFDRTATNEKLFF
TRBV7-9,-,TRBJ2-7,-,TGTGCCAGCAAGGGCCTGGCCTACGAGCAGTACTTC,CASKGLAYEQYF
TRBV5-8,-,TRBJ1-1,-,TGTGCCAGCAGCAAGAAATTGGGGGGGAAGGATGAAGCTTTCTTT,CASSKKLGGKDEAFF
TRBV5-6,few,TRBJ1-1,TRBD1,TGTGCCAGCAGCTTGGTGCTCAGGGGGGACACTGAAGCTTTCTTT,CASSLVLRGDTEAFF
TRBV28,few,TRBJ2-6,TRBD2,TGTGCCAGCAGCCCCCTAGCGGGTGGGGCCAACGTCCTGACTTTC,CASSPLAGGANVLTF
TRBV7-9,-,TRBJ2-1,-,TGTGCCAGCAGCCGGGCCCTACGCAATGAGCAGTTCTTC,CASSRALRNEQFF
TRBV6-6,few,TRBJ2-4,TRBD1,TGTGCCAGCAGTCCACAGGGGGACATTCAGTACTTC,CASSPQGDIQYF
TRBV7-2,-,TRBJ2-7,-,TGTGCCAGCAGCTTATTAGCAGGCCTGTCCTACGAGCAGTACTTC,CASSLLAGLSYEQYF
TRBV9,-,TRBJ2-7,-,TGTGCCAGCAGCGTACGACGGGAGACATACGAGCAGTACTTC,CASSVRRETYEQYF
TRBV9,-,TRBJ2-3,-,TGTGCCAGCAGCGTAGCCCCACCGACTTATACTAGCACAGATACGCAGTATTTT,CASSVAPPTYTSTDTQYF
TRBV5-1,few,TRBJ2-7,-,TGCGCCAGCAGCCCCAGGCAAGCAGAAGTCTACGAGCAGTACTTC,CASSPRQAEVYEQYF
TRBV30,-,TRBJ1-1,-,TGTGCCTGGAGTGTAGGGCGGATGAACACTGAAGCTTTCTTT,CAWSVGRMNTEAFF
TRBV2,-,TRBJ2-1,TRBD2,TGTGCCAGCAGCCTCAGCGGGGGGAACTACAATGAGCAGTTCTTC,CASSLSGGNYNEQFF
TRBV4-2,medium-sized,TRBJ1-1,-,TGTGCCAGCAGCTACGGGAGGGGAGACACTGAAGCTTTCTTT,CASSYGRGDTEAFF
TRBV4-1,few,TRBJ2-1,-,TGCGCCAGCAGCCAAGAAACTCCCTTCTACAATGAGCAGTTCTTC,CASSQETPFYNEQFF
TRBV7-9,-,TRBJ2-3,-,TGTGCCAGCAGCGAACGCGATACACGCACAGATACGCAGTATTTT,CASSERDTRTDTQYF
TRBV7-9,-,TRBJ2-7,-,TGTGCCAGCAGCTTATCGGCTCTGGAGCAGTACTTC,CASSLSALEQYF
TRBV5-4,-,TRBJ2-3,TRBD2,TGTGCCAGCAGCTTGGGGGCGGGGGGGCAGGATACGCAGTATTTT,CASSLGAGGQDTQYF
TRBV11-3,few,TRBJ2-7,-,TGTGCCAGCAGCTTAGATGGTCCCTCCGAGCAGTACTTC,CASSLDGPSEQYF
TRBV15,-,TRBJ1-2,TRBD1,TGTGCCACCAGCAGTAGCCGGGACAGCTATGGCTACACCTTC,CATSSSRDSYGYTF
TRBV10-3,few,TRBJ2-2,TRBD1,TGTGCCATCACCCGCCGACAGGGAATGACCGGGGAGCTGTTTTTT,CAITRRQGMTGELFF
TRBV12-5,few,TRBJ1-4,-,TGTGCCCCCTTGACCAGGGAGGCCCCACGGATTAATGAAAAACTGTTTTTT,CAPLTREAPRINEKLFF
TRBV5-5,-,TRBJ1-1,TRBD1,TGTGCCAGCAGCCGACAGGGGATGAACACTGAAGCTTTCTTT,CASSRQGMNTEAFF
TRBV28,few,TRBJ2-2,-,TGTGCCAGCAGTTTGATCAACACCGGGGAGCTGTTTTTT,CASSLINTGELFF
TRBV7-2,-,TRBJ1-6,-,TGTGCCAGCAGCTTAGGGCAGGGCTTGGGACCCCTCCACTTT,CASSLGQGLGPLHF
TRBV11-1,few,TRBJ2-2,TRBD2,TGTGCCAGCAGCTTGACTAGCGGGGGGGAGCTGTTTTTT,CASSLTSGGELFF
TRBV4-3,few,TRBJ2-5,TRBD2,TGCGCCAGCACCTATAGCTGGCGGGGGGGCAGGGGTCGGGAGACCCAGTACTTC,CASTYSWRGGRGRETQYF